The clone carrying this TCR beta chain was seen a single time. Participants were aged about 18 to 95 years, lived in under 25 US areas, and enrolled virtually. This specimen comes from a study of blood T cell repertoires in COVID-19. For the study at large: Researchers got acute and convalescent COVID-19 samples from the United States, Italy and Spain.

Germline V CDR1 and CDR2: LNHDA, SQIVND (reference sequence). The CDR3 sequence is 13 residues long. Between the trimmed V and J ends, which lost 5 bases and 5 bases, there was a span of 10 bases. Clones were read by immunoSEQ multiplex PCR, and TCRdb kept only the in-frame ones, dropping some. This sample has more than 200,000 clones, with about 87% found just once. The sequence was collected from a woman aged 25 to 45 who had been exposed to COVID-19. J is TRBJ2-1 and V is TRBV19; TRBD2 is a possible D gene (5 bases). The sample taken for sequencing was PBMCs or T cells enriched from blood (not recorded which). CDR3 DNA sequence: TGTGCCAGTAGTCGGGGTAGTGACAATGAGCAGTTCTTC. It encodes CASSRGSDNEQFF.